A single sample gave rise to the 5 T cell receptor beta chains below, sequenced in a study of T cell responses to AZD1222 COVID-19 vaccine. The data were produced by immunoSEQ multiplex PCR, yet TCRdb's version contains in-frame clones alone and is incomplete. This sample carries 150,000 to 200,000 clones, 85% to 95% of them seen once, and the ten largest clones take approximately 0.6%. Sequencing was performed on peripheral blood, taken on day 0 of AZD1222 vaccination. The receptor source for this set is an adult in good health.

As DNA, the CDR3 is TGTGCCTTGGGGGAGGAGGGAGGGCGGAGGCCCCAGCATTTT. Translation: CALGEEGGRRPQHF. The gene calls are TRBV28 and TRBJ1-5; maybe TRBD1 (5 bases). Trimming took off 11 bases at V and 9 bases at J, with 23 bases between the two ends. The CDR3 is 14 amino acids. Germline lookup yields CDR1 MDHEN and CDR2 SYDVKM.

This chain links TRBV27 with TRBJ1-1; the D gene is possibly TRBD1 (5 bases). Per the germline V gene, CDR1 is MNHEY and CDR2 is SMNVEV (reference sequence). There are 15 residues in the CDR3. Trimming removed 3 bases at V and 5 bases at J, with 16 bases between. Here the CDR3 reads CASSFSWGAGTEAFF. DNA of the CDR3: TGTGCCAGCAGTTTTTCATGGGGCGCGGGGACTGAAGCTTTCTTT.

The chain couples TRBV4-1 to TRBJ2-3; the D gene is possibly TRBD2 (5 bases). The CDR3 is made up of 13 amino acids. CDR1 and CDR2 from the germline V gene are MGHRA and YSYEKL. Trimming left V 4 bases short and J 6 bases short, with 11 bases between. The CDR3 reads CASSLDFSDTQYF. The CDR3 nucleotides are TGCGCCAGCAGCCTGGACTTTTCGGATACGCAGTATTTT.

The V and J genes are TRBV30 and TRBJ2-2; no definite D call. V was shortened by 0 bases and J by 2 bases, with 13 bases between the two germline ends. CDR3 length equals 16 residues. Germline V gene data show CDR1 as GTSNPN and CDR2 as SVGIG (reference sequence). The CDR3 DNA follows: TGTGCCTGGAGTGTTAGGCGGCTGGGTAACACCGGGGAGCTGTTTTTT. Translation: CAWSVRRLGNTGELFF.

This clone has just a few counts. V and J are TRBV6-5 and TRBJ1-2; perhaps TRBD1 as D (5 bases). The CDR3 runs 15 residues. Trimming took off 5 bases at V and 1 base at J, with 14 bases between the two ends. Germline CDR1 reads MNHEY; CDR2 reads SVGAGI. The CDR3 coding sequence is TGTGCCAGCAGTCCCGGGACCGGCGGTAACTATGGCTACACCTTC. It specifies CASSPGTGGNYGYTF.